A selection of T cell receptor beta chains follows, all from one sample in a study of T-cell memory formation after mild COVID-19. TCRdb independently ran MiXCR on the 5' RACE reads; one entry per CDR3 protein. In the table there are roughly 160,000 distinct CDR3 sequences, under 15% of which are singletons. The sample taken for sequencing was PBMCs or a T cell subset sorted from them (not recorded which). The source of these receptors is a man younger than 30 who had mild COVID-19 (a few samples of this study predate the infection). Cell type and time point are not known. Each CDR3 is given with its conserved first and last residue. The D gene is left open where the match is weak. Some rows mark clone size as missing; the rest say once, few, many or name a class of expanded clone.

v_call	clone_size	d_call	cdr3_aa
TRBV6-2/TRBV6-3	few	TRBD2	CASSDPLLAGKENIQYF
TRBV7-2	.	TRBD2	CASSPRGDQETQYF
TRBV6-2/TRBV6-3	few	.	CASSGNGLRGYTF
TRBV20-1	.	.	CSAQGGISTDTQYF
TRBV24-1	few	TRBD2	CATSEFLAGGYNEQFF
TRBV7-2	.	.	CASSPLKAQETQYF
TRBV3-1	.	.	CASSQDRSGGDTDTQYF
TRBV11-2	.	TRBD1	CASRKPGQGYNEQFF
TRBV7-2	few	TRBD2	CASSMLAGGPYEQYF
TRBV15	few	.	CATVRSKGKNIQYF
TRBV20-1	few	.	CSARIAGGYEQYF
TRBV20-1	few	.	CSARDSGGLNIQYF
TRBV7-9	.	.	CASSYLLGGETQYF
TRBV20-1	.	.	CSASQGRYEQFF
TRBV4-2	few	TRBD2	CASSQAGTSGGTQYF
TRBV7-9	few	TRBD1	CASSLGQGSEQFF
TRBV27	few	.	CASSSKNTGELFF
TRBV7-8	.	.	CASSSQGRNTGELFF
TRBV4-3	many	.	CASSQLSTRNEQFF
TRBV28	many	TRBD1	CASSLGQGNEQFF
TRBV7-1	once	TRBD2	CASSSGRVYNEQFF
TRBV6-5	.	.	CASKDTSSYEQYF
TRBV29-1	.	TRBD2	CSVGGAGGNEQFF
TRBV24-1	many	.	CATSDSVQDNEQFF
TRBV20-1	few	.	CSARDLGLNSPLHF
TRBV2	few	TRBD1	CSRGHIQYF
TRBV4-3	.	.	CASSQDLGGVSPLHF
TRBV5-1	.	TRBD1	CASSLETGNLFF
TRBV15	.	.	CATSRDRASGVDTQYF
TRBV5-1	.	.	CASSLGEPYQETQYF
TRBV7-3	.	TRBD1	CASSLYPTTGGIDTGELFF
TRBV5-5	few	.	CASSRFERQSSYNSPLHF
TRBV20-1	few	TRBD1	CSARTGKSGNTIYF
TRBV5-4	.	TRBD2	CASSSLGRATGELFF
TRBV6-2/TRBV6-3	.	.	CASRLPSGNTIYF
TRBV10-3	.	.	CAISDQSSYNEQFF
TRBV4-1	.	.	CASSQDPTSAQYF
TRBV28	.	TRBD2	CASSPWMGRGTDTQYF